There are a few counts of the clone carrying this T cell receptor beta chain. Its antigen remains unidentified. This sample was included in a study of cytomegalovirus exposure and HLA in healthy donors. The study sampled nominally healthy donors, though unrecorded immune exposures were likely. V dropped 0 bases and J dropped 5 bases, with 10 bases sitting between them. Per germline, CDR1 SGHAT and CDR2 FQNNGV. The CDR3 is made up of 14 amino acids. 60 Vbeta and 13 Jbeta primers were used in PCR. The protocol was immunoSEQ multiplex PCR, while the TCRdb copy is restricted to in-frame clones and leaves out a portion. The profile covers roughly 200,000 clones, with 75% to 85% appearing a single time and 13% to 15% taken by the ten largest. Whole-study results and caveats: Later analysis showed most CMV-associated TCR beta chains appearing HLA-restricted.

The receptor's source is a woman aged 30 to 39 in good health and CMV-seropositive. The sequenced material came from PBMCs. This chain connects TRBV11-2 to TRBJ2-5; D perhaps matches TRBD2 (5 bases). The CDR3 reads CASSLERVTETQYF. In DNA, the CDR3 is TGTGCCAGCAGCTTAGAGAGGGTAACGGAGACCCAGTACTTC. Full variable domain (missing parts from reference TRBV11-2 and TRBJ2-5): EAGVAQSPRYKIIEKRQSVAFWCNPISGHATLYWYQQILGQGPKLLIQFQNNGVVDDSQLPKDRFSAERLKGVDSTLKIQPAKLEDSAVYLCASSLERVTETQYFGPGTRLLVL.